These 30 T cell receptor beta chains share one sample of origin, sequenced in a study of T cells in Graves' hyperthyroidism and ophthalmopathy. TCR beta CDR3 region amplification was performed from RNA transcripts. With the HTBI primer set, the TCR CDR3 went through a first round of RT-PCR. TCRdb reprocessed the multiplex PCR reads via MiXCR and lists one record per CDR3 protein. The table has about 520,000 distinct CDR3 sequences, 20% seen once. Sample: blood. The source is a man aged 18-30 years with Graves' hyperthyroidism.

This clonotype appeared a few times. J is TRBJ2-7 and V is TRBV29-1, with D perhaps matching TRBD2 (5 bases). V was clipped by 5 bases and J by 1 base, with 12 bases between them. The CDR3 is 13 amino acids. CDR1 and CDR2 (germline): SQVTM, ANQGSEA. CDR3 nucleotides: TGCAGCGTTCGATTCGGGGTTTCCTACGAGCAGTACTTC. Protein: CSVRFGVSYEQYF.

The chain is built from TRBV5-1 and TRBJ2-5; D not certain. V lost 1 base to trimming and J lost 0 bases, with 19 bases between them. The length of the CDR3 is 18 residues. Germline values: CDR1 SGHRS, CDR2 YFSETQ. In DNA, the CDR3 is TGCGCCAGCAGCTTGTACCCCCAACCGGCGAAGTACCAAGAGACCCAGTACTTC. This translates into CASSLYPQPAKYQETQYF. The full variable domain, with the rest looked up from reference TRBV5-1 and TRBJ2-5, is KAGVTQTPRYLIKTRGQQVTLSCSPISGHRSVSWYQQTPGQGLQFLFEYFSETQRNKGNFPGRFSGRQFSNSRSEMNVSTLELGDSALYLCASSLYPQPAKYQETQYFGPGTRLLVL.

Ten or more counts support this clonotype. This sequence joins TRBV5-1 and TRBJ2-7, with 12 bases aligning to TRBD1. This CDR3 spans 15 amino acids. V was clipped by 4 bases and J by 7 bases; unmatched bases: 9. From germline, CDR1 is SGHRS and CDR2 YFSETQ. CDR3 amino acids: CASSAEGTGGGEQYF. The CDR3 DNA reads TGCGCCAGCAGCGCGGAAGGGACAGGGGGCGGTGAGCAGTACTTC.

Here the CDR3 DNA reads TGTGCCAGCAGCTTTTTCCCCGAACTCCTGAACACTGAAGCTTTCTTT. Translated, it gives CASSFFPELLNTEAFF. This chain joins TRBV5-4 and TRBJ1-1; D not resolved. The CDR3 spans 16 residues. CDR1 is SGHNT, CDR2 YYREEE, per germline (reference sequence). With 2 bases removed from V and 0 bases from J, the gap between germline ends came to 14 bases.

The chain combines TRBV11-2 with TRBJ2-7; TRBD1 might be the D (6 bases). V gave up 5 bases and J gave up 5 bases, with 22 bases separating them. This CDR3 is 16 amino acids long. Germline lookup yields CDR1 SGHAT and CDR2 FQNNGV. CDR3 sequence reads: CASSHATGLQLNEQYF. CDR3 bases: TGTGCCAGCAGCCATGCTACAGGGCTTCAACTGAACGAGCAGTACTTC.

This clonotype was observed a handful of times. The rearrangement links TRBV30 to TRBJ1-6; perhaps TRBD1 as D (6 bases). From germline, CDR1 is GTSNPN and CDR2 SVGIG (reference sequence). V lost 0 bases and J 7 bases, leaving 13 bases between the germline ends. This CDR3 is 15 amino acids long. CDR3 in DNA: TGTGCCTGGAGTGTACGGGGGCCGATGAATTCACCCCTCCACTTT. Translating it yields CAWSVRGPMNSPLHF.

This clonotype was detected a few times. CDR3 sequence: CSARGRLLPGRETQYF. CDR3 nucleotides: TGCAGTGCTAGAGGTCGTTTGCTCCCGGGAAGAGAGACCCAGTACTTC. The chain joins TRBV20-1 to TRBJ2-5, with D possibly being TRBD2 (5 bases). The CDR3 is made up of 16 amino acids. The V end lost 1 base, the J end lost 4 bases, and 19 bases lay between the germline ends. Per germline, CDR1 DFQATT and CDR2 SNEGSKA (reference sequence).

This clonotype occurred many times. The CDR3 is CASSEPFWAPEAFF. CDR3 nucleotides: TGTGCCAGCAGTGAACCCTTTTGGGCTCCAGAAGCTTTCTTT. The rearrangement uses TRBV6-1 and TRBJ1-1; D is uncertain. V was clipped by 2 bases and J by 8 bases, with 15 bases between them. Per the germline V gene, CDR1 is MNHNS and CDR2 is SASEGT. The CDR3 totals 14 residues.

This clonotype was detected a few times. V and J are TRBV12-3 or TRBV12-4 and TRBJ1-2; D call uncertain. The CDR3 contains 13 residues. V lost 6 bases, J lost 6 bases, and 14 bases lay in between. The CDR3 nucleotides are TGTGCCAGCAGGGCCGGTTCAACGGATGGCTACACCTTC. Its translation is CASRAGSTDGYTF.

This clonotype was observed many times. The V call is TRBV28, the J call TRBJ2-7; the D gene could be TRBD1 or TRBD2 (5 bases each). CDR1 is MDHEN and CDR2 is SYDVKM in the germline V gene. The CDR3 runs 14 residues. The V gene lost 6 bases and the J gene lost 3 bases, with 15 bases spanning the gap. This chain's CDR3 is CASRVPGPGYEQYF. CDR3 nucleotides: TGTGCCAGCAGAGTTCCGGGACCAGGCTACGAGCAGTACTTC.

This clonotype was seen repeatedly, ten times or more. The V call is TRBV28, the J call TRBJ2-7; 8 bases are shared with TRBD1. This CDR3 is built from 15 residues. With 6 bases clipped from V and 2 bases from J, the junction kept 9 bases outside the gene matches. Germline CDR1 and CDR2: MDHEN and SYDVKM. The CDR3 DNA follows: TGTGCCAGCAGATCAGGACAGGGCCCCCCCTACGAGCAGTACTTC. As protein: CASRSGQGPPYEQYF.

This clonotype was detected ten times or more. CDR3 sequence: CASRNRGNQPQHF. As DNA, the CDR3 is TGTGCCAGCAGGAACAGGGGGAATCAGCCCCAGCATTTT. This chain connects TRBV27 to TRBJ1-5, with 8 bases fitting TRBD1. The V gene's germline CDR1 is MNHEY and CDR2 SMNVEV (reference sequence). V lost 6 bases and J lost 4; bases outside the gene matches: 2. This CDR3 spans 13 amino acids.

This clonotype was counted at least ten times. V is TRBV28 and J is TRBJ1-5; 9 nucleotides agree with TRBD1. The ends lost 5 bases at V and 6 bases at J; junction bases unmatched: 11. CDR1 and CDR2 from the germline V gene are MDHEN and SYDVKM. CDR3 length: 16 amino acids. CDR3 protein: CASSHRQGGMAQPQHF. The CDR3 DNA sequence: TGTGCCAGCAGTCACCGACAGGGGGGTATGGCTCAGCCCCAGCATTTT.

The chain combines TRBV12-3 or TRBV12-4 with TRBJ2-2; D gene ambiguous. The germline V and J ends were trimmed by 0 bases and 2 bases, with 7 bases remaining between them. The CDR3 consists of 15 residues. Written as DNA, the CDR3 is TGTGCCAGCAGTTTAGCCTGGACCAACACCGGGGAGCTGTTTTTT. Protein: CASSLAWTNTGELFF.

CDR3 region: CASSPRKGRETEAFF. In DNA form, the CDR3 reads TGCGCCAGCAGCCCCCGAAAGGGCCGCGAGACTGAAGCTTTCTTT. This chain joins TRBV4-1 and TRBJ1-1; D remains ambiguous. Germline V lookup: CDR1 MGHRA, CDR2 YSYEKL. V lost 4 bases and J 5 bases, leaving 17 bases between the germline ends. The CDR3 has 15 residues.

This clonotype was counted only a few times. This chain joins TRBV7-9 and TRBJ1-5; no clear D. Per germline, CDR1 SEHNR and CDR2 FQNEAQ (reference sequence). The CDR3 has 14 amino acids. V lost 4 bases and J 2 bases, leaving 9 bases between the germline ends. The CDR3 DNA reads TGTGCCAGCAGCTCCTCGGTTGGCAATCAGCCCCAGCATTTT. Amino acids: CASSSSVGNQPQHF. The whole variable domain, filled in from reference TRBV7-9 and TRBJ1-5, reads DTGVSQNPRHKITKRGQNVTFRCDPISEHNRLYWYRQTLGQGPEFLTYFQNEAQLEKSRLLSDRFSAERPKGSFSTLEIQRTEQGDSAMYLCASSSSVGNQPQHFGDGTRLSIL.

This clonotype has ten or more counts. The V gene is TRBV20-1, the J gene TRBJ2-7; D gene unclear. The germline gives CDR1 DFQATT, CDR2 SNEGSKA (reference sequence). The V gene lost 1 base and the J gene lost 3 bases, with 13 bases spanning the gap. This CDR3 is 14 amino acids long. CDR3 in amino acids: CSARGENGDYEQYF. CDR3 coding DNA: TGCAGTGCTAGAGGAGAGAACGGAGACTACGAGCAGTACTTC.

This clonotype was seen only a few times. The CDR3 sequence: CASSQEPTVNYGYTF. DNA of the CDR3: TGCGCCAGCAGCCAAGAACCGACAGTGAACTATGGCTACACCTTC. The chain is built from TRBV4-1 and TRBJ1-2; D possibly corresponds to TRBD1 (5 bases). The CDR3 totals 15 residues. Trimming removed 0 bases at V and 2 bases at J, with 10 bases between. Germline CDR1 is MGHRA and CDR2 is YSYEKL.

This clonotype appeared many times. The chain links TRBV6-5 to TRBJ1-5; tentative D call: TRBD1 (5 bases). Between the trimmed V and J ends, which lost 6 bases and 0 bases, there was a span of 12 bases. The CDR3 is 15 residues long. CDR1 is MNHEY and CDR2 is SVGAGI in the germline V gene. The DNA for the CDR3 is TGTGCCAGCAGCTATGGGACTCTTAGCAATCAGCCCCAGCATTTT. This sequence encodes CASSYGTLSNQPQHF.

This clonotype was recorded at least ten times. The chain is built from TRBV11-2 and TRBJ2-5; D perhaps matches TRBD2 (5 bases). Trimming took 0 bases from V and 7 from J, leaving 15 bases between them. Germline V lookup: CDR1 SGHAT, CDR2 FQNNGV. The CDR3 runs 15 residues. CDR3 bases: TGTGCCAGCAGCTTAGATGGGAGCCGGTTCGCGACCCAGTACTTC. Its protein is CASSLDGSRFATQYF.

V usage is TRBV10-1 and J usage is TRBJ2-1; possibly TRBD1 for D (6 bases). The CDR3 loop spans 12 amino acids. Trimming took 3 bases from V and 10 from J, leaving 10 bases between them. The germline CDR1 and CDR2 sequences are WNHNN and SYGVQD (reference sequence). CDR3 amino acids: CASSETGNEQFF. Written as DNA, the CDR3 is TGCGCCAGCAGTGAAACAGGGAACGAGCAGTTCTTC.

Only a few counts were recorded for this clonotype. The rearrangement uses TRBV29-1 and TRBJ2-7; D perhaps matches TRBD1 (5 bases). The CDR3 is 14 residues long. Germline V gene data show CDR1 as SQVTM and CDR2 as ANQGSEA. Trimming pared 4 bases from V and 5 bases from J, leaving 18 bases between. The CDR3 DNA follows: TGCAGCGTTGCCCGCAGGGTCCCCACCCACGAGCAGTACTTC. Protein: CSVARRVPTHEQYF.

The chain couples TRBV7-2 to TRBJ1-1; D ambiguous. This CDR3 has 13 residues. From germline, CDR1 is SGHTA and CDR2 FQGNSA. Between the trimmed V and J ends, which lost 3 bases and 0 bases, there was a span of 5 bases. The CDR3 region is CASSLMMNTEAFF. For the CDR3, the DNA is TGTGCCAGCAGCTTGATGATGAACACTGAAGCTTTCTTT.

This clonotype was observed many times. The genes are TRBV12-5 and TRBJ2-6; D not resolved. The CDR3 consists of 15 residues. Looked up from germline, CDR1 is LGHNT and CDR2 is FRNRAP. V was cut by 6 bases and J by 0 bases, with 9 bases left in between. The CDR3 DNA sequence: TGTGCTAGTGGGCCTGACGGCTCTGGGGCCAACGTCCTGACTTTC. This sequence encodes CASGPDGSGANVLTF.

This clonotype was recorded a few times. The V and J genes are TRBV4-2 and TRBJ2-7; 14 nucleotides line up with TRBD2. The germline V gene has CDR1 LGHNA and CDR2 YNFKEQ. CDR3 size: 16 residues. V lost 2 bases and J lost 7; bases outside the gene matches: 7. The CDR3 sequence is CASSQTRTSGRREQYF. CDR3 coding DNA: TGTGCCAGCAGCCAAACACGGACTAGCGGGAGGAGGGAGCAGTACTTC.

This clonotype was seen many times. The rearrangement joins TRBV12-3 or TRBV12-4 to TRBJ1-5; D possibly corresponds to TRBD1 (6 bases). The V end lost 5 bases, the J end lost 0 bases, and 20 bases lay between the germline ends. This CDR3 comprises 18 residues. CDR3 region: CASSHTAIGGNSNQPQHF. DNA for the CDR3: TGTGCCAGCAGTCATACTGCGATAGGGGGGAATAGCAATCAGCCCCAGCATTTT.

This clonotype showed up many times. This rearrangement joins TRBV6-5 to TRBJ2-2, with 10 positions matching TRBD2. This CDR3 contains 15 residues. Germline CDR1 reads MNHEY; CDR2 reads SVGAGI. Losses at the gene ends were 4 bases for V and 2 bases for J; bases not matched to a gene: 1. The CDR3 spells CASSSSGGNTGELFF. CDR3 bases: TGTGCCAGCAGTTCTAGCGGGGGTAACACCGGGGAGCTGTTTTTT.

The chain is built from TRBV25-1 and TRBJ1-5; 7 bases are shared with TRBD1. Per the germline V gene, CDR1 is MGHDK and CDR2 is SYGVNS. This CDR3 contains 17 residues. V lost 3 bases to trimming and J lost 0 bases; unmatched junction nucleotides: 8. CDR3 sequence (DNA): TGTGCCAGCAGTGACTCCGGACAGGATGTTAGCAATCAGCCCCAGCATTTT. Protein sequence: CASSDSGQDVSNQPQHF. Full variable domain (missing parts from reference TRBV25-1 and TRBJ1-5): EADIYQTPRYLVIGTGKKITLECSQTMGHDKMYWYQQDPGMELHLIHYSYGVNSTEKGDLSSESTVSRIRTEHFPLTLESARPSHTSQYLCASSDSGQDVSNQPQHFGDGTRLSIL.

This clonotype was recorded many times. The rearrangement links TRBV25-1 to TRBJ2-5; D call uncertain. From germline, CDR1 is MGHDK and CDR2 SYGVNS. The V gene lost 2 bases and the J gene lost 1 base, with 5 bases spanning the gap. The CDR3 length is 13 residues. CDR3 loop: CASSELPQETQYF. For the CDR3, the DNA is TGTGCCAGCAGTGAACTTCCCCAAGAGACCCAGTACTTC. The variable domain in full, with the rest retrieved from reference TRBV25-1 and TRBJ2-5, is EADIYQTPRYLVIGTGKKITLECSQTMGHDKMYWYQQDPGMELHLIHYSYGVNSTEKGDLSSESTVSRIRTEHFPLTLESARPSHTSQYLCASSELPQETQYFGPGTRLLVL.

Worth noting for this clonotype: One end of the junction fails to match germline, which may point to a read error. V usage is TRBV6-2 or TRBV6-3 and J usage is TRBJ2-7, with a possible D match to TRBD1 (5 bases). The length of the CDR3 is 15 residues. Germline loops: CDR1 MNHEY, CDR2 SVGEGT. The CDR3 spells CVSREWGSSSYEQCF. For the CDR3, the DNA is TGTGTCAGCAGGGAATGGGGCAGCAGCTCCTACGAGCAGTGCTTC.